This T cell receptor beta chain emerged from a study of blood T cell repertoires in COVID-19. Study at large: Acute and convalescent COVID-19 specimens originated in the United States, Italy and Spain.

Trimming removed 5 bases at V and 2 bases at J, with 4 bases between. The CDR3 length is 11 residues. In germline, CDR1 is SGHNT, CDR2 YYREEE (reference sequence). At least ten counts were recorded for this clone. In the authors' workflow: It was from reference gene primer amplification that nucleated cell counts were estimated. Profiled with immunoSEQ multiplex PCR; TCRdb holds only in-frame clones, not every one. Clone size and V and J calls were adopted from that table, with D and trimming inferred from the DNA. Seen here are about 75,000 clones, about four fifths observed once, and the top ten hold about 5%.

This sequence joins TRBV5-4 and TRBJ1-1, with unresolved D. What was sequenced was peripheral blood. This TCR came from a woman at least 80 years old with active or convalescent COVID-19. The CDR3 DNA is TGTGCCAGCAGACAAAACACTGAAGCTTTCTTT. Translating it yields CASRQNTEAFF. Based on the CDR3 plus reference TRBV5-4 and TRBJ1-1, the full variable domain is ETGVTQSPTHLIKTRGQQVTLRCSSQSGHNTVSWYQQALGQGPQFIFQYYREEENGRGNFPPRFSGLQFPNYSSELNVNALELDDSALYLCASRQNTEAFFGQGTRLTVV.